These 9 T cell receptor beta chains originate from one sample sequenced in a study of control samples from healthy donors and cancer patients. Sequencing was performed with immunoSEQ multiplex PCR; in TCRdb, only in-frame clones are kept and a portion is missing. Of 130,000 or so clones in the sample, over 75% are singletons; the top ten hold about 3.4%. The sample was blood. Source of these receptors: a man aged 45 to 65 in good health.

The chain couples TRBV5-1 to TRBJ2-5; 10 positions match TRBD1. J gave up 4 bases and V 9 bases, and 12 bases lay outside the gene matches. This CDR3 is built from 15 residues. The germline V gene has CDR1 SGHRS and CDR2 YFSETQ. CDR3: CATSSGTGVRETQYF. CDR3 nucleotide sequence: TGCGCCACTTCTTCCGGGACAGGGGTGCGAGAGACCCAGTACTTC.

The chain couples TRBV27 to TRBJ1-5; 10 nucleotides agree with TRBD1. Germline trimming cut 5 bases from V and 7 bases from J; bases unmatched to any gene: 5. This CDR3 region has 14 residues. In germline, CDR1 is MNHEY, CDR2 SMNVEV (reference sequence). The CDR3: CASSPGTGDQPQHF. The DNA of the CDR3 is TGTGCCAGCAGTCCCGGGACAGGGGACCAGCCCCAGCATTTT.

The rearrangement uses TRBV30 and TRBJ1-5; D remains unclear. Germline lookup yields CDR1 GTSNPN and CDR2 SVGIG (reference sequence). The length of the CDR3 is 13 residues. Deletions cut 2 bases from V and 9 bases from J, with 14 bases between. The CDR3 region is CAWSPLGDSPQHF. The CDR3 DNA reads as TGTGCCTGGAGTCCGTTGGGAGACTCGCCCCAGCATTTT.

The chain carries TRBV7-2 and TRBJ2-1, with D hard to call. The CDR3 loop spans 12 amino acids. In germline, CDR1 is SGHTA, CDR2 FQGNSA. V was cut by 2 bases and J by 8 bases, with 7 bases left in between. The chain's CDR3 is CASSLRVHEQFF. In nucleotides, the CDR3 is TGTGCCAGCAGCTTAAGGGTCCATGAGCAGTTCTTC. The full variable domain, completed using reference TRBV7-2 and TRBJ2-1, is GAGVSQSPSNKVTEKGKDVELRCDPISGHTALYWYRQSLGQGLEFLIYFQGNSAPDKSGLPSDRFSAERTGGSVSTLTIQRTQQEDSAVYLCASSLRVHEQFFGPGTRLTVL.

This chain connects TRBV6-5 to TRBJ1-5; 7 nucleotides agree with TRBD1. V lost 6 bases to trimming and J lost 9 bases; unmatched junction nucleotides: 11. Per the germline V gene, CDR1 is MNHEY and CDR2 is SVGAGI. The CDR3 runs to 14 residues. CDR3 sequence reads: CASRPTQGERPQHF. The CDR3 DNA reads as TGTGCCAGCAGACCTACCCAGGGGGAGCGGCCCCAGCATTTT.

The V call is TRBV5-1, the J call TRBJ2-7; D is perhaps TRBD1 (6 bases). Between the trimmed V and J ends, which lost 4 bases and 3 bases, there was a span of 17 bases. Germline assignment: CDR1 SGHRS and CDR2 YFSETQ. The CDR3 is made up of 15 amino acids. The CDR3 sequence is CASSALPDRNYEQYF. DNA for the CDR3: TGCGCCAGCAGCGCTCTCCCCGACAGGAACTACGAGCAGTACTTC. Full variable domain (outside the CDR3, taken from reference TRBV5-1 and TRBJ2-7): KAGVTQTPRYLIKTRGQQVTLSCSPISGHRSVSWYQQTPGQGLQFLFEYFSETQRNKGNFPGRFSGRQFSNSRSEMNVSTLELGDSALYLCASSALPDRNYEQYFGPGTRLTVT.

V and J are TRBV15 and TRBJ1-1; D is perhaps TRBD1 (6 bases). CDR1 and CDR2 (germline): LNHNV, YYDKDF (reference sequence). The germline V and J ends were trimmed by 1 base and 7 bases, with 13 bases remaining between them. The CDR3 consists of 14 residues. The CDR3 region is CATSRGGGLVEAFF. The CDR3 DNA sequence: TGTGCCACCAGCAGAGGTGGGGGGCTGGTTGAAGCTTTCTTT.

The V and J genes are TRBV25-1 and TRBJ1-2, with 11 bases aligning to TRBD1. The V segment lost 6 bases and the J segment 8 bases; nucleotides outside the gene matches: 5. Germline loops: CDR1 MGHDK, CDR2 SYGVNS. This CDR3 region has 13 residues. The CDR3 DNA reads TGTGCCAGCAGCCGGGGACAGGGGGGCGGCTACACCTTC. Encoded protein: CASSRGQGGGYTF.

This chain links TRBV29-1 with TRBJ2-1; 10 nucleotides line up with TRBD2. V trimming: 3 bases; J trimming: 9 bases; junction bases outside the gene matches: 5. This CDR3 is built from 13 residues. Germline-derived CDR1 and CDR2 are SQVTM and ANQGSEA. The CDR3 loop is CSVELAGAGEQFF. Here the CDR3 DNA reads TGCAGCGTTGAGCTAGCGGGGGCCGGTGAGCAGTTCTTC.